A selection of T cell receptor beta chains follows, all from one sample in a study of T cell changes during pregnancy in multiple sclerosis. The method was immunoSEQ multiplex PCR; TCRdb's version includes in-frame clones alone and lacks a portion of them. The sample consists of 65,000 to 75,000 clones, about 90% of them appearing once. The starting material was peripheral blood, obtained in the third trimester of pregnancy. The origin of the receptors is a female donor in good health, enrolled as a control in a pregnancy study. Each CDR3 is given with its conserved first and last residue. D genes are given only for firm matches. For some rows the clone size is stated as once, few or many, or as a class when expanded; others skip it.

>NA|TRBV12-5|few|12|TRBJ1-5
CASLQGNQPQHF
TGTGCCTCCCTCCAGGGGAATCAGCCCCAGCATTTT
>TRBD1|TRBV9|once|16|TRBJ1-3
CASSVWDRLAGNTIYF
TGTGCCAGCAGCGTGTGGGACAGGCTCGCTGGAAACACCATATATTTT
>NA|TRBV5-6|NA|13|TRBJ2-1
CASSGASYNEQFF
TGTGCCAGCAGTGGGGCCTCCTACAATGAGCAGTTCTTC
>NA|TRBV11-2|NA|12|TRBJ2-7
CASTRGGYEQYF
TGTGCCAGCACCCGAGGGGGCTACGAGCAGTACTTC
>TRBD1|TRBV20-1|NA|11|TRBJ1-6
CSASPGQGLHF
TGCAGTGCGTCTCCGGGACAGGGTCTCCACTTT
>TRBD2|TRBV4-3|NA|17|TRBJ2-1
CASSQDRLAGTYNEQFF
TGCGCCAGCAGCCAAGATCGACTAGCGGGGACTTACAATGAGCAGTTCTTC
>NA|TRBV28|NA|14|TRBJ2-7
CASSLGRDLIEQYF
TGTGCCAGCAGTTTAGGGCGGGACCTTATTGAGCAGTACTTC
>TRBD1|TRBV15|few|16|TRBJ1-1
CATSRTRTGRNTEAFF
TGTGCCACCAGCAGGACCCGGACAGGGAGGAACACTGAAGCTTTCTTT
>TRBD1|TRBV14|once|13|TRBJ2-7
CASSPGQPYEQYF
TGTGCCAGCAGCCCGGGACAGCCCTACGAGCAGTACTTC
>TRBD1|TRBV9|once|15|TRBJ2-4
CASSAGQIAKNIQYF
TGTGCCAGCAGCGCGGGACAGATAGCCAAAAACATTCAGTACTTC
>NA|TRBV7-2|NA|13|TRBJ2-7
CASRPVGGHEQYF
TGTGCCAGCAGGCCCGTGGGGGGGCACGAGCAGTACTTC
>TRBD1|TRBV29-1|NA|15|TRBJ1-2
CSVATPGQARLGYTF
TGCAGCGTTGCGACGCCGGGACAGGCACGTCTTGGCTACACCTTC
>NA|TRBV6-1|NA|15|TRBJ2-5
CASSEATAGSETQYF
TGTGCCAGCAGTGAAGCGACCGCGGGCTCGGAGACCCAGTACTTC
>TRBD1|TRBV6-6|NA|15|TRBJ1-6
CASSSRGLGNSPLHF
TGTGCCAGCAGTTCAAGGGGGCTAGGTAATTCACCCCTCCACTTT
>NA|TRBV27|once|15|TRBJ1-4
CASSSWGASDEKLFF
TGTGCCAGCAGTTCCTGGGGCGCCAGTGATGAAAAACTGTTTTTT
>NA|TRBV19|once|11|TRBJ2-1
CASSMGRVQFF
TGTGCCAGTAGTATGGGCCGCGTGCAGTTCTTC
>NA|TRBV10-3|NA|17|TRBJ1-6
CAISEVMVDRVNSPLHF
TGTGCCATCAGTGAAGTGATGGTAGATCGGGTTAATTCACCCCTCCACTTT
>TRBD1|TRBV5-1|NA|18|TRBJ1-3
CASSLELGQGGYGNTIYF
TGCGCCAGCAGCTTGGAATTGGGACAGGGCGGTTATGGAAACACCATATATTTT
>NA|TRBV2|NA|15|TRBJ1-2
CASSEAPGVGYGYTF
TGTGCCAGCAGTGAAGCGCCGGGGGTGGGCTATGGCTACACCTTC
>TRBD1|TRBV9|NA|15|TRBJ1-2
CASSVGRTGPYGYTF
TGTGCCAGCAGCGTAGGTCGGACAGGGCCCTATGGCTACACCTTC
>NA|TRBV2|NA|14|TRBJ1-1
CASSEESGRTEAFF
TGTGCCAGCAGTGAAGAGTCAGGTCGCACTGAAGCTTTCTTT
>TRBD2|TRBV30|NA|12|TRBJ2-1
CAGTTGRGEQFF
TGTGCCGGGACTACCGGCCGGGGTGAGCAGTTCTTC
>NA|TRBV6-6|NA|15|TRBJ2-3
CASSWGGANTDTQYF
TGTGCCAGCAGTTGGGGGGGGGCTAACACAGATACGCAGTATTTT
>TRBD1|TRBV18|NA|16|TRBJ1-5
CASSSGGGGLGGPQHF
TGTGCCAGCTCATCGGGTGGAGGGGGCCTGGGAGGGCCCCAGCATTTT
>TRBD1|TRBV27|NA|14|TRBJ1-5
CARIRGPFNQPQHF
TGTGCCAGAATTAGGGGGCCTTTCAATCAGCCCCAGCATTTT
>NA|TRBV7-2|NA|12|TRBJ1-2
CASSLGMGTGTF
TGTGCCAGCAGCTTAGGTATGGGTACAGGGACCTTC